The clone carrying this T cell receptor (beta chain) was counted a few times. Its antigen is unidentified. During its preparation, the TCRbeta library received unique molecular identifiers. A single record per CDR3 protein comes from TCRdb applying MiXCR to the PCR reads. This table holds over 200,000 distinct CDR3 sequences, roughly a tenth found once. The germline V and J ends were trimmed by 4 bases and 7 bases, with 22 bases remaining between them. The CDR3 spans 16 residues. CDR1 is SSHAT and CDR2 is FNYEAQ in the germline V gene (reference sequence). The sample comes from a study of T-cell reconstitution after alpha-beta-depleted transplantation in children. Study results and limitations: Two months or so post-transplant, alpha-beta T cells reportedly derived from several hundred expanded graft clones. In some patients, recipient T cells and intrathymic progenitors surviving conditioning explained high day-60 diversity.

The chain couples TRBV7-7 to TRBJ2-5; possible D gene TRBD1, 6 bases. The TCR was taken from a child younger than two with acute myeloid leukemia, due to receive a stem cell transplant. The sample was PBMCs, taken before TCRalphabeta/CD19-depleted stem cell transplant. The CDR3 sequence is CASSYRHGQLRRTQYF. The CDR3 region has the DNA TGTGCCAGCAGCTACAGACACGGACAGCTTAGGCGGACCCAGTACTTC.